What follows are 23 T cell receptor beta chains derived from one specimen sequenced in a study of T-cell reconstitution after alpha-beta-depleted transplantation in children. Molecular barcoding with unique molecular identifiers was used for the TCRbeta library. TCRdb reanalysed the PCR reads using MiXCR and keeps one entry per CDR3 protein. The table lists about 580,000 distinct CDR3 sequences, more than 20% of them singletons. The sequencing used PBMCs, mostly from graft donor cells, collected 360 days after TCRalphabeta/CD19-depleted stem cell transplant. These receptor sequences come from a boy in the first two years of life who had a stem cell transplant for acute myeloid leukemia, so the T cells may come from the graft donor.

The sample holds a few counts of this clonotype. The rearrangement joins TRBV12-3 or TRBV12-4 to TRBJ1-1; 8 bases fit TRBD1. The CDR3 covers 13 residues. V gave up 8 bases and J gave up 6 bases; unmatched junction bases: 8. CDR3 residues: CASVNRGGAEAFF. The CDR3 DNA reads TGTGCCAGCGTCAACAGGGGGGGGGCTGAAGCTTTCTTT.

V gene TRBV6-5 combines with J gene TRBJ2-2; the D gene could be TRBD1 or TRBD2 (5 bases each). Deletions cut 3 bases from V and 3 bases from J, with 14 bases between. The germline gives CDR1 MNHEY, CDR2 SVGAGI. CDR3 length: 16 amino acids. This CDR3 is CASSYSGRQYTGELFF. Written as DNA, the CDR3 is TGTGCCAGCAGTTATTCGGGAAGACAGTACACCGGGGAGCTGTTTTTT.

This rearrangement joins TRBV12-3 or TRBV12-4 to TRBJ2-1; D possibly corresponds to TRBD1 (5 bases). The CDR3 covers 13 residues. V was shortened by 6 bases and J by 8 bases, with 14 bases between the two germline ends. Written as DNA, the CDR3 is TGTGCCAGCAGCCCTCCAGGGAACCATGAGCAGTTCTTC. This sequence encodes CASSPPGNHEQFF.

This clonotype came up a few times. DNA of the CDR3: TGTGCCAGCAGCGCCCTCAGCGGGGCAGATACGCAGTATTTT. Translated: CASSALSGADTQYF. This chain connects TRBV5-4 to TRBJ2-3; 7 bases are shared with TRBD2. CDR3 size: 14 residues. J was trimmed by 4 bases and V by 4 bases; bases with no gene match: 6. Per the germline V gene, CDR1 is SGHNT and CDR2 is YYREEE (reference sequence).

This clonotype was found once. The V gene is TRBV4-1, the J gene TRBJ2-3, with 7 bases that match TRBD1. Germline CDR1 reads MGHRA; CDR2 reads YSYEKL. Trimming took 1 base from V and 6 from J; bases not matched to a gene: 4. The CDR3 is 14 residues long. The CDR3 is CASSQGRGPDTQYF. The CDR3 nucleotides read TGCGCCAGCAGCCAAGGAAGGGGGCCGGATACGCAGTATTTT.

This clonotype has a count of ten or more. This chain connects TRBV28 to TRBJ1-6, with D perhaps TRBD1 (6 bases). The CDR3 extends over 15 amino acids. Per the germline V gene, CDR1 is MDHEN and CDR2 is SYDVKM. Trimming took off 2 bases at V and 5 bases at J, with 10 bases between the two ends. The CDR3 is CASSLPGVHNSPLHF. The CDR3 nucleotides are TGTGCCAGCAGTTTACCAGGGGTCCATAATTCACCCCTCCACTTT. Supplemented by reference TRBV28 and TRBJ1-6, the full variable domain reads DVKVTQSSRYLVKRTGEKVFLECVQDMDHENMFWYRQDPGLGLRLIYFSYDVKMKEKGDIPEGYSVSREKKERFSLILESASTNQTSMYLCASSLPGVHNSPLHFGNGTRLTVT.

In its sample, this clonotype was seen once. The chain has TRBV12-3 or TRBV12-4 and TRBJ2-1; D assignment may be TRBD1 or TRBD2 (6 bases each). The CDR3 sequence is 16 residues long. Trimming took off 5 bases at V and 6 bases at J, with 20 bases between the two ends. CDR3 sequence: CASSLIGGHLGNEQFF. As DNA, the CDR3 is TGTGCCAGCAGTCTGATCGGGGGACACCTGGGCAATGAGCAGTTCTTC.

This clonotype was detected many times. This chain uses TRBV12-3 or TRBV12-4 with TRBJ2-7; D perhaps matches TRBD2 (6 bases). The CDR3 sequence is 12 residues long. Trimming removed 6 bases from V and 6 bases from J, with 12 bases in between. The CDR3 sequence is CASREGGFEQYF. CDR3 nucleotides: TGTGCCAGCAGGGAGGGCGGGTTCGAGCAGTACTTC.

This clonotype was detected many times. The V and J genes are TRBV6-5 and TRBJ2-3, with a weak D call TRBD2 (6 bases). Trimming removed 0 bases at V and 1 base at J, with 20 bases between. This CDR3 is 19 amino acids long. Per the germline V gene, CDR1 is MNHEY and CDR2 is SVGAGI. The CDR3 coding sequence is TGTGCCAGCAGTTACTCGAATACCGGGACTCCATGGGGCACAGATACGCAGTATTTT. It specifies CASSYSNTGTPWGTDTQYF.

There are a few counts of this clonotype. The chain is built from TRBV5-6 and TRBJ2-1, with D perhaps TRBD1 or TRBD2 (5 bases each). The germline V and J ends were trimmed by 3 bases and 10 bases, with 8 bases remaining between them. The CDR3 totals 11 residues. In germline, CDR1 is SGHDT, CDR2 YYEEEE. The CDR3 sequence is CASSWDQEQFF. The CDR3 nucleotides read TGTGCCAGCAGCTGGGACCAGGAGCAGTTCTTC.

This clonotype was recorded at least ten times. The chain employs TRBV10-2 and TRBJ2-1; TRBD1 might be the D (5 bases). Looked up from germline, CDR1 is WSHSY and CDR2 is SAAADI. Deletions cut 0 bases from V and 12 bases from J, with 18 bases between. The CDR3 has 15 amino acids. As DNA, the CDR3 is TGCGCCAGCAGTGAGTCTCTTCAACAGGCCCCCGGGCAGTTCTTC. It is translated as CASSESLQQAPGQFF.

This clonotype was counted many times. The rearrangement uses TRBV29-1 and TRBJ1-1; D call uncertain. The CDR3 is 12 residues long. Per germline, CDR1 SQVTM and CDR2 ANQGSEA. V was pared by 3 bases and J by 3 bases, with 8 bases between. In nucleotides, the CDR3 is TGCAGCGTTGACCAACCGGACACTGAAGCTTTCTTT. It codes for CSVDQPDTEAFF.

V and J are TRBV10-3 and TRBJ2-7; 12 bases are a match to TRBD1. Trimming at V came to 11 bases and at J to 7 bases, leaving 9 bases not matched to a gene. The CDR3 runs 13 residues. The germline CDR1 and CDR2 sequences are ENHRY and SYGVKD. This CDR3 reads CAVGGTGGGEQYF. CDR3 bases: TGTGCCGTCGGTGGGACAGGGGGCGGGGAGCAGTACTTC.

The chain uses TRBV24-1 and TRBJ2-7; 11 positions agree with TRBD1. Per the germline V gene, CDR1 is KGHDR and CDR2 is SFDVKD. The V gene end was trimmed by 3 bases and the J gene end by 5 bases; junction bases not matched to a gene: 5. The CDR3 consists of 15 residues. The CDR3 sequence is CATSDPGTGGHEQYF. The CDR3 DNA follows: TGTGCCACCAGTGATCCCGGGACAGGGGGTCACGAGCAGTACTTC.

This clonotype came up many times. This chain links TRBV25-1 with TRBJ2-5; 7 nucleotides align to TRBD1. Trimming at V came to 3 bases and at J to 1 base, leaving 11 bases not matched to a gene. Looked up from germline, CDR1 is MGHDK and CDR2 is SYGVNS. The CDR3 runs to 17 residues. The CDR3 coding sequence is TGTGCCAGCAGTGATCCTCGACAGGGAAGAGGCCAAGAGACCCAGTACTTC. It translates to CASSDPRQGRGQETQYF.

This clonotype came up many times. This sequence joins TRBV12-3 or TRBV12-4 and TRBJ1-1, with D unresolved. This CDR3 region has 15 residues. Trimming stripped 6 bases from V and 2 bases from J, with 16 bases between. In nucleotides, the CDR3 is TGTGCCAGCAGAATGACACCTCTACTCAACACTGAAGCTTTCTTT. It translates to CASRMTPLLNTEAFF.

In this sample, this clonotype turned up many times. The rearrangement links TRBV3-1 to TRBJ2-5; 8 nucleotides match TRBD1. Trimming removed 6 bases from V and 5 bases from J; junction bases left unmatched: 2. The CDR3 runs to 12 residues. CDR1 and CDR2 (germline): LGHDT, YNNKEL (reference sequence). This chain's CDR3 is CASRYRGETQYF. As DNA, the CDR3 is TGTGCCAGCAGGTACAGGGGGGAGACCCAGTACTTC.

The chain has TRBV12-3 or TRBV12-4 and TRBJ2-2, with 12 bases lining up with TRBD1. This CDR3 has 15 residues. The junction had 5 bases not matched to a gene; V was cut back by 5 bases and J by 7 bases. The CDR3 DNA follows: TGTGCCAGCAGTGGGACAGGGGGCGTCGGCGGGGAGCTGTTTTTT. It encodes CASSGTGGVGGELFF.

This clonotype was detected many times. The J gene is TRBJ2-7, the V gene TRBV6-2 or TRBV6-3, with D unclear. The germline V gene has CDR1 MNHEY and CDR2 SVGEGT. V was shortened by 0 bases and J by 7 bases, with 10 bases between the two germline ends. The CDR3 totals 13 residues. The chain's CDR3 is CASSYSDLSEQYF. CDR3 DNA: TGTGCCAGCAGTTACTCGGACCTGAGTGAGCAGTACTTC.

This clonotype has ten or more counts. This rearrangement joins TRBV5-1 to TRBJ2-2, with D unclear. The CDR3 length is 13 residues. The V end was cut by 4 bases, the J end by 7 bases, with 11 bases between. Germline loops: CDR1 SGHRS, CDR2 YFSETQ. The CDR3 protein is CASSPTLDGELFF. CDR3 DNA sequence: TGCGCCAGCAGCCCGACCCTAGACGGGGAGCTGTTTTTT.

The gene calls are TRBV10-3 and TRBJ2-5; no reliable D call. V gave up 4 bases and J gave up 2 bases, with 11 bases separating them. This CDR3 spans 14 amino acids. Per germline, CDR1 ENHRY and CDR2 SYGVKD. The CDR3, as DNA: TGTGCCATCAGTGCCCCGGGTATTCAAGAGACCCAGTACTTC. Protein product: CAISAPGIQETQYF.

The chain couples TRBV7-2 to TRBJ2-5; D remains unclear. CDR3 length: 15 amino acids. V gave up 2 bases and J gave up 0 bases, with 10 bases separating them. Germline loops: CDR1 SGHTA, CDR2 FQGNSA. CDR3 residues: CASSLPLEYQETQYF. The CDR3 coding sequence is TGTGCCAGCAGCTTACCTCTAGAGTACCAAGAGACCCAGTACTTC.

This clonotype showed up just a few times. The chain combines TRBV5-4 with TRBJ2-3; no firm D call. Trimming pared 6 bases from V and 1 base from J, leaving 9 bases between. This CDR3 contains 13 residues. CDR1 and CDR2 from the germline V gene are SGHNT and YYREEE (reference sequence). The CDR3 here is CASTQSGTDTQYF. As DNA, the CDR3 is TGTGCCAGCACCCAAAGCGGCACAGATACGCAGTATTTT.